Listed below are T cell receptor beta chains from one sample, sequenced in a study of cytotoxic CD8 clonotypes in ibrutinib-treated CLL. Assay: immunoSEQ multiplex PCR; the TCRdb copy retains only in-frame clones and omits some. Among 300,000 to 400,000 clones listed, roughly 70% were seen once. The input for sequencing was PBMCs, taken after 36 months of ibrutinib treatment. Receptors originate from a human donor with chronic lymphocytic leukemia. CDR3s include the opening cysteine and the closing phenylalanine or tryptophan. The D gene is left open where the match is weak. Size is stated for part of the rows, as once, few or many counts, or as a class when the clone is expanded.

CDR3aa,CDR3nt,v_gene,j_gene,d_gene,abundance
CATSRGTAGGLNEQFF,TGTGCCACCAGCAGAGGCACGGCGGGGGGGCTTAATGAGCAGTTCTTC,TRBV15,TRBJ2-1,TRBD2,.
CASTHTFREQYF,TGTGCCAGCACCCACACCTTTAGGGAGCAGTACTTC,TRBV28,TRBJ2-7,.,.
CASSLYTPGPSFYEQYF,TGTGCCAGCAGTTTATACACCCCCGGACCGAGTTTCTACGAGCAGTACTTC,TRBV27,TRBJ2-7,.,.
CASSLEGWEQYF,TGTGCCAGCAGCTTGGAGGGTTGGGAGCAGTACTTC,TRBV5-4,TRBJ2-7,.,.
CASSEWYGPQETQYF,TGTGCCAGCAGTGAATGGTACGGACCCCAAGAGACCCAGTACTTC,TRBV2,TRBJ2-5,.,.
CASSLRSYPYEQYF,TGTGCCAGCAGCTTACGCTCGTACCCCTACGAGCAGTACTTC,TRBV11-2,TRBJ2-7,.,few
CSAIGNEQFF,TGCAGCGCTATAGGGAATGAGCAGTTCTTC,TRBV20-1,TRBJ2-1,.,.
CAIKRAGGSAEQYF,TGTGCCATCAAGAGAGCGGGAGGGTCCGCCGAGCAGTACTTC,TRBV10-3,TRBJ2-7,TRBD2,.
CASSIAGGPYEQYF,TGTGCCAGTAGTATAGCGGGGGGGCCTTACGAGCAGTACTTC,TRBV19,TRBJ2-7,TRBD2,.
CASSVSGRGYGSPLHF,TGTGCCAGCAGCGTCAGCGGGCGAGGGTATGGTTCACCCCTCCACTTT,TRBV5-6,TRBJ1-6,.,few
CSVEGYNYGYTF,TGCAGCGTTGAAGGGTATAACTATGGCTACACCTTC,TRBV29-1,TRBJ1-2,.,.
CASSLGQGVGNEQYF,TGTGCCAGCAGCTTAGGACAGGGGGTAGGGAACGAGCAGTACTTC,TRBV7-3,TRBJ2-7,TRBD1,few
CASSPELGGAFF,TGTGCCAGCAGCCCGGAACTCGGGGGGGCTTTCTTT,TRBV5-6,TRBJ1-1,.,.
CASSVGIRVGGRSYNEQFF,TGTGCCAGCAGCGTAGGGATCAGAGTTGGCGGCCGCTCCTACAATGAGCAGTTCTTC,TRBV9,TRBJ2-1,.,.
CASSSFGGTEAFF,TGTGCCAGCAGCTCTTTTGGAGGGACTGAAGCTTTCTTT,TRBV7-9,TRBJ1-1,.,.
CASSLWYKNTGELFF,TGCGCCAGCAGCTTGTGGTACAAGAACACCGGGGAGCTGTTTTTT,TRBV5-1,TRBJ2-2,.,.
CASIGTGGYTGELFF,TGTGCCAGCATCGGGACAGGGGGTTACACCGGGGAGCTGTTTTTT,TRBV28,TRBJ2-2,TRBD1,once
CASSLMPGDTEAFF,TGTGCCAGCAGCTTAATGCCAGGGGACACTGAAGCTTTCTTT,TRBV7-3,TRBJ1-1,.,.
CASSLRGTKSDYEQYF,TGCGCCAGCAGCTTGAGAGGGACCAAGTCCGACTACGAGCAGTACTTC,TRBV5-1,TRBJ2-7,.,.
CASSQDSGGPSYQETQYF,TGCGCCAGCAGCCAAGATAGTGGGGGGCCTTCGTACCAAGAGACCCAGTACTTC,TRBV4-3,TRBJ2-5,.,.
CASGGTTYNEQFF,TGCGCCAGCGGAGGAACTACTTACAATGAGCAGTTCTTC,TRBV5-1,TRBJ2-1,.,.
CASSRSGRTDGYGYTF,TGTGCCAGCAGCCGGTCGGGTAGGACAGATGGATATGGCTACACCTTC,TRBV7-9,TRBJ1-2,.,.
CASSYGQTSNQPQHF,TGTGCCAGCAGTTACGGGCAGACCAGCAATCAGCCCCAGCATTTT,TRBV6-6,TRBJ1-5,.,.
CASRRLPGTYGYTF,TGTGCCAGCAGGAGGCTTCCAGGGACCTATGGCTACACCTTC,TRBV5-6,TRBJ1-2,.,.
CASSFAGSEQYF,TGCGCCAGCAGCTTCGCAGGCTCCGAGCAGTACTTC,TRBV5-1,TRBJ2-7,.,.
CASMDPPHNEQFF,TGCGCCAGCATGGACCCACCACACAATGAGCAGTTCTTC,TRBV10-2,TRBJ2-1,.,.
CASSLTSGSIYEQFF,TGTGCCAGCAGCTTAACTAGCGGGAGTATCTATGAGCAGTTCTTC,TRBV7-3,TRBJ2-1,TRBD2,.
CASSLRRYQPQHF,TGCGCCAGCAGCCTCAGGAGGTATCAGCCCCAGCATTTT,TRBV4-3,TRBJ1-5,.,.
CASSSFTGQGYEQYF,TGTGCCAGCAGTTCCTTTACGGGACAGGGCTACGAGCAGTACTTC,TRBV27,TRBJ2-7,TRBD1,.
CASNSRTSGRLRSYEQYF,TGTGCCAGCAACTCTCGGACTAGCGGGAGGTTACGCTCCTACGAGCAGTACTTC,TRBV7-8,TRBJ2-7,TRBD2,.
CASTDRAYEQYF,TGCGCCAGCACCGACAGAGCCTACGAGCAGTACTTC,TRBV10-2,TRBJ2-7,.,.
CASSFRQGASYEQYF,TGCGCCAGCAGCTTTAGACAGGGGGCAAGCTACGAGCAGTACTTC,TRBV5-1,TRBJ2-7,TRBD1,few
CATGTPPVEQYF,TGTGCCACTGGGACCCCCCCGGTGGAGCAGTACTTC,TRBV2,TRBJ2-7,.,.
CASRPRTSGSEQFF,TGTGCCAGCCGCCCCAGGACTAGCGGGAGTGAGCAGTTCTTC,TRBV6-1,TRBJ2-1,TRBD2,.
CASSLSSTSGANVLTF,TGTGCCAGCAGCTTATCATCTACGTCTGGGGCCAACGTCCTGACTTTC,TRBV7-8,TRBJ2-6,.,.
CASTPGWGARETQYF,TGTGCCAGCACCCCAGGGTGGGGGGCCCGGGAGACCCAGTACTTC,TRBV2,TRBJ2-5,.,.
CASSSPGTGGRNEQYF,TGTGCCAGCAGCTCCCCCGGGACAGGGGGGCGGAACGAGCAGTACTTC,TRBV7-9,TRBJ2-7,TRBD1,.
CASYDPAMNTEAFF,TGTGCCAGCTACGACCCGGCGATGAACACTGAAGCTTTCTTT,TRBV11-1,TRBJ1-1,.,.
CASSLEWSGQVTYEQYF,TGTGCCAGCAGCTTAGAGTGGTCGGGACAGGTTACCTACGAGCAGTACTTC,TRBV11-3,TRBJ2-7,TRBD1,few
CASSFLGSGELFF,TGTGCCAGCAGCTTTCTGGGGTCCGGGGAGCTGTTTTTT,TRBV7-9,TRBJ2-2,.,.
CASSLLAGGYEQYF,TGTGCCAGCAGCTTACTAGCGGGAGGCTACGAGCAGTACTTC,TRBV11-2,TRBJ2-7,TRBD2,.
CASSDVGGGAPYEQYF,TGTGCCAGCAGTGACGTTGGCGGGGGGGCCCCTTACGAGCAGTACTTC,TRBV2,TRBJ2-7,TRBD2,.
CASSLDLGLGEGYTF,TGTGCCAGCAGCTTAGATTTGGGGTTGGGTGAGGGCTACACCTTC,TRBV7-2,TRBJ1-2,.,.
CASSSRQLTGTGEQYF,TGTGCCAGCAGTTCGCGACAGCTCACAGGGACTGGAGAGCAGTACTTC,TRBV27,TRBJ2-7,.,.
CASSPPGNEQFF,TGTGCCAGCAGCCCTCCGGGAAATGAGCAGTTCTTC,TRBV7-9,TRBJ2-1,.,.
CASGDRENQPQHF,TGTGCCAGTGGGGACAGGGAAAATCAGCCCCAGCATTTT,TRBV19,TRBJ1-5,TRBD1,.
CASSQGPGAPYEQYF,TGCGCCAGCAGCCAAGGTCCCGGGGCCCCCTACGAGCAGTACTTC,TRBV4-1,TRBJ2-7,.,.
CASSLGLGNQPQHF,TGTGCCAGCAGTCTAGGATTGGGCAATCAGCCCCAGCATTTT,TRBV2,TRBJ1-5,.,.
CASSLAWGSGELFF,TGTGCCAGCAGCTTAGCATGGGGATCCGGGGAGCTGTTTTTT,TRBV7-6,TRBJ2-2,.,few
CSVQTGRNTEAFF,TGCAGCGTCCAGACAGGGCGGAACACTGAAGCTTTCTTT,TRBV29-1,TRBJ1-1,TRBD1,.
CASSLSGQGHQPQHF,TGTGCCAGCAGTTTGTCGGGACAGGGTCATCAGCCCCAGCATTTT,TRBV28,TRBJ1-5,TRBD1,.
CASSRLAGSFYEQYF,TGTGCCAGCAGCCGACTAGCGGGATCGTTCTACGAGCAGTACTTC,TRBV7-2,TRBJ2-7,TRBD2,.
CASSSNSGTQETQYF,TGTGCCAGCAGTAGCAACTCCGGGACACAAGAGACCCAGTACTTC,TRBV7-9,TRBJ2-5,.,few
CASSPPSGATQYF,TGTGCCAGCAGCCCTCCGAGCGGGGCGACCCAGTACTTC,TRBV5-6,TRBJ2-5,TRBD2,.
CASRLAVPYEQYF,TGTGCCAGCAGACTAGCGGTTCCCTACGAGCAGTACTTC,TRBV6-6,TRBJ2-7,TRBD2,.
CSVLTTGAYEQYF,TGCAGCGTTTTAACGACAGGGGCCTACGAGCAGTACTTC,TRBV29-1,TRBJ2-7,TRBD1,.
CASSLGQTGANVLTF,TGTGCCAGCAGCCTCGGACAGACTGGGGCCAACGTCCTGACTTTC,TRBV7-3,TRBJ2-6,.,few